There are many counts of the clone carrying this T cell receptor beta chain. The sample comes from a study of T cells in Graves' hyperthyroidism and ophthalmopathy. This CDR3 comprises 16 residues. J was trimmed by 6 bases and V by 6 bases; bases with no gene match: 12. TCR beta CDR3 regions were amplified from RNA. During a first-round RT-PCR of the TCR CDR3, the HTBI primer set was used. Each CDR3 protein gets one entry after TCRdb re-called the multiplex PCR reads with MiXCR. This sample has 490,000 or so distinct CDR3 sequences; about 22% occur once, and the top ten carry 49%. The source material was blood. The chain couples TRBV12-3 or TRBV12-4 to TRBJ2-3; 10 bases are shared with TRBD2. The sequence was collected from an older woman with Graves' ophthalmopathy. The CDR3 loop is CASRRIAGGPGDTQYF. The CDR3 nucleotides read TGTGCCAGCAGAAGAATAGCGGGAGGCCCCGGGGATACGCAGTATTTT.